These 14 T cell receptor beta chains came from one sample sequenced in a study of OX40 agonist ivuxolimab in advanced cancers. Clones were read by immunoSEQ multiplex PCR, and TCRdb kept only the in-frame ones, dropping some. The data contain about 37,000 clones, approximately 90% of them singletons. Sequenced material: CD4+ or CD8+ T cells sorted from blood, taken in a trial of the OX40 agonist ivuxolimab. Receptors originate from an adult with an advanced solid tumor such as melanoma, head and neck, liver or kidney cancer.

The chain couples TRBV5-8 to TRBJ1-3; D is uncertain. V was pared by 4 bases and J by 4 bases, with 12 bases between. Per germline, CDR1 SGHTS and CDR2 YDEGEE. CDR3 length: 14 amino acids. In DNA form, the CDR3 reads TGTGCCAGCAGCCCGGATGGAGGAGGAAACACCATATATTTT. This encodes CASSPDGGGNTIYF.

This clone was counted between two and nine times. The chain employs TRBV18 and TRBJ1-4; D is uncertain. This CDR3 is 16 amino acids long. V was pared by 4 bases and J by 0 bases, with 12 bases between. The V gene's germline CDR1 is KGHSH and CDR2 LQKENI. The CDR3 sequence: CASSLTGGTTNEKLFF. The DNA for the CDR3 is TGTGCCAGCTCACTGACGGGAGGTACAACTAATGAAAAACTGTTTTTT.

The chain recombines TRBV18 with TRBJ2-2; TRBD2 agrees at 7 bases. After removal of 3 bases from V and 1 base from J, the junction contained 11 bases not matched to a gene. The CDR3 contains 18 residues. Germline V lookup: CDR1 KGHSH, CDR2 LQKENI. Here the CDR3 reads CASSPDLWGGRNTGELFF. The CDR3, as DNA: TGTGCCAGCTCACCCGACCTGTGGGGGGGACGGAACACCGGGGAGCTGTTTTTT.

The chain is built from TRBV18 and TRBJ2-1; 9 bases align to TRBD2. Trimming cost V 3 bases and J 15 bases; bases outside gene matches: 9. CDR1 KGHSH and CDR2 LQKENI come from the germline V gene. This CDR3 contains 13 residues. The CDR3 sequence is CASSPGTGGGAFF. As DNA, the CDR3 is TGTGCCAGCTCACCCGGGACGGGCGGGGGGGCGTTCTTC.

The chain is built from TRBV18 and TRBJ1-2, with 10 bases matching TRBD1. The V gene's germline CDR1 is KGHSH and CDR2 LQKENI. The CDR3 totals 15 residues. Unmatched junction bases numbered 7, after V lost 2 bases and J lost 7 bases. CDR3 loop: CASSPNRDRGFGYTF. The CDR3 DNA reads as TGTGCCAGCTCACCAAACCGGGACAGGGGTTTTGGCTACACCTTC.

With regard to this clone: A much larger clone is a single base away; this may be a read error. The sample contains more than one DNA sequence encoding this CDR3. The V call is TRBV5-1, the J call TRBJ1-2, with D possibly TRBD1 on 6 matching bases. The length of the CDR3 is 16 residues. Per germline, CDR1 SGHRS and CDR2 YFSETQ. CDR3 residues: CASSLVDNPGVGGYTF. The CDR3 DNA sequence: TGCGCTAGCAGCTTGGTGGACAACCCAGGGGTTGGTGGCTACACCTTC.

The chain joins TRBV28 to TRBJ1-2; no reliable D call. This CDR3 is built from 13 residues. Germline V gives CDR1 MDHEN, CDR2 SYDVKM. V was pared by 10 bases and J by 0 bases, with 12 bases between. CDR3 region: CATDGRTNYGYTF. DNA of the CDR3: TGTGCCACCGACGGGAGGACTAACTATGGCTACACCTTC.

This clone was observed once. The CDR3 bases are TGCGCCAGCAGCCAAGGCCCTAGTCTGGGGGGGCCCATTTCCGTGGTTACAGATACGCAGTATTTT. Its translation: CASSQGPSLGGPISVVTDTQYF. The genes are TRBV4-1 and TRBJ2-3, with D tentatively TRBD2 (7 bases). The CDR3 sequence is 22 residues long. Trimming cost V 1 base and J 3 bases, with 32 bases left between them. Germline-derived CDR1 and CDR2 are MGHRA and YSYEKL.

The V gene is TRBV5-1, the J gene TRBJ2-5; no reliable D call. There are 13 residues in the CDR3. V lost 1 base to trimming and J lost 5 bases, with 9 bases between them. CDR1 and CDR2 (germline): SGHRS, YFSETQ. The CDR3 bases are TGCGCCAGCAGCTTGATGAGGTGGGAGACCCAGTACTTC. Translated, it gives CASSLMRWETQYF.

This chain links TRBV9 with TRBJ1-1; 11 bases agree with TRBD1. The CDR3 totals 15 residues. The V and J ends lost 3 bases and 4 bases, in that order; junction bases with no gene match: 5. Germline CDR1 is SGDLS and CDR2 is YYNGEE. CDR3: CASSAGQGAITEAFF. In DNA, the CDR3 is TGTGCCAGCAGCGCAGGACAGGGGGCAATCACTGAAGCTTTCTTT.

The gene calls are TRBV9 and TRBJ2-1; D is possibly TRBD2 (6 bases). The CDR3 spans 19 residues. V shed 4 bases and J shed 6 bases, with 29 bases lying between them. The germline V gene encodes CDR1 SGDLS and CDR2 YYNGEE. The CDR3 sequence is CASSLHLTTVVGGVNEQFF. CDR3 DNA: TGTGCCAGCAGCCTGCACCTAACGACCGTAGTGGGGGGTGTCAATGAGCAGTTCTTC. Together with reference TRBV9 and TRBJ2-1, the CDR3 gives the full variable domain: DSGVTQTPKHLITATGQRVTLRCSPRSGDLSVYWYQQSLDQGLQFLIQYYNGEERAKGNILERFSAQQFPDLHSELNLSSLELGDSALYFCASSLHLTTVVGGVNEQFFGPGTRLTVL.

The rearrangement uses TRBV12-5 and TRBJ2-1; D uncertain. V lost 10 bases and J lost 6, with 19 bases in between. The CDR3 is 14 residues long. Germline V gene data show CDR1 as LGHNT and CDR2 as FRNRAP. The CDR3 DNA is TGTGCTACTCGGTTATGGTCGGTGGGCAATGAGCAGTTCTTC. As protein: CATRLWSVGNEQFF.

The chain joins TRBV4-1 to TRBJ2-5, with 7 bases matching TRBD2. This CDR3 is built from 14 residues. CDR1 and CDR2 from the germline V gene are MGHRA and YSYEKL. J lost 5 bases, V lost 2 bases, and 5 bases had no gene match. CDR3 DNA sequence: TGCGCCAGCAGCCAAAGTGGGGGGGATGAGACCCAGTACTTC. Its translation: CASSQSGGDETQYF.

The DNA of the CDR3 is TGTGCCAGGGCTCAAGGAGCGGGAGGAGAGACCCAGTACTTC. It encodes CARAQGAGGETQYF. The J gene is TRBJ2-5, the V gene TRBV2; 9 bases align to TRBD2. The CDR3 is made up of 14 amino acids. From germline, CDR1 is SNHLY and CDR2 FYNNEI. V lost 9 bases to trimming and J lost 4 bases; unmatched junction nucleotides: 9.